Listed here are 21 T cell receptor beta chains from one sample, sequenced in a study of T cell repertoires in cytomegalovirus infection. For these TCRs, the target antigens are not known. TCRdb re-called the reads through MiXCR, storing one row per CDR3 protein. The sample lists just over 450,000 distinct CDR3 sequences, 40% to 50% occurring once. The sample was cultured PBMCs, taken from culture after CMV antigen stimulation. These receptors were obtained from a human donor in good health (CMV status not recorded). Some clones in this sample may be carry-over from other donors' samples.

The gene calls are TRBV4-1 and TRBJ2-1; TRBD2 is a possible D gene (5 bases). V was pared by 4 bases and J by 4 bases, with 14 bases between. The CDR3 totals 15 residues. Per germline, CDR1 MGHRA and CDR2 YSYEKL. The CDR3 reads CASSPLKGVYNEQFF. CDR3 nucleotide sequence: TGCGCCAGCAGCCCCTTGAAGGGAGTTTACAATGAGCAGTTCTTC.

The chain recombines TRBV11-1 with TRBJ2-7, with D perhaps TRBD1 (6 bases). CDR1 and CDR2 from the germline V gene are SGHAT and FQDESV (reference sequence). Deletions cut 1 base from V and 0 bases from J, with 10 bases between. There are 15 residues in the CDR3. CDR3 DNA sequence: TGTGCCAGCAGCTTAGTGCCAGGGGACTCCTACGAGCAGTACTTC. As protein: CASSLVPGDSYEQYF. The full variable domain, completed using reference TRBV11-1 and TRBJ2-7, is EAEVAQSPRYKITEKSQAVAFWCDPISGHATLYWYRQILGQGPELLVQFQDESVVDDSQLPKDRFSAERLKGVDSTLKIQPAELGDSAMYLCASSLVPGDSYEQYFGPGTRLTVT.

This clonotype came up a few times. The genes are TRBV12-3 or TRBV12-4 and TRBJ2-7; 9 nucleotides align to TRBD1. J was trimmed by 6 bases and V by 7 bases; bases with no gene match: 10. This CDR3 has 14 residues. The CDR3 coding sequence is TGTGCCAGCACCCCGGGACAGGGAGGTGGCGAGCAGTACTTC. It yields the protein CASTPGQGGGEQYF.

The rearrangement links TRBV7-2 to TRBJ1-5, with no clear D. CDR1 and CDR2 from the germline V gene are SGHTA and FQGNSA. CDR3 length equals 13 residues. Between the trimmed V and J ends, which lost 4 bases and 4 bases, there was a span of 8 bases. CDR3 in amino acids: CASSSYINQPQHF. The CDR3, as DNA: TGTGCCAGCAGCTCGTATATTAATCAGCCCCAGCATTTT.

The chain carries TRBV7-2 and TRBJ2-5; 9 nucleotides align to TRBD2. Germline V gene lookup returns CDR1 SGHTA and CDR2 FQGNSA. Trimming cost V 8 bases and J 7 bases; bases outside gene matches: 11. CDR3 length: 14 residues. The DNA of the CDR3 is TGTGCCAGCGGCGATAGCGGGAGAGGGGGGACCCAGTACTTC. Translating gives CASGDSGRGGTQYF.

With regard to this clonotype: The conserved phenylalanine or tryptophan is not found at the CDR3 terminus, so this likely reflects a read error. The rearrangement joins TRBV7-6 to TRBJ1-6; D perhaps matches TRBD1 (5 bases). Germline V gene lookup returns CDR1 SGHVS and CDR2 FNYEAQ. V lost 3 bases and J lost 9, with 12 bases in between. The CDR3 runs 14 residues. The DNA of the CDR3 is TGTGCCAGCAGCTTTTTAGGGGAGAGTTCACCCCTCCACTTA. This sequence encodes CASSFLGESSPLHL.

CDR3 nucleotides: TGTGCCAGTAGTATTTCTAGCGGGGGTATTAGTGAGCAGTTCTTC. Residues: CASSISSGGISEQFF. V is TRBV19 and J is TRBJ2-1; 10 bases are a match to TRBD2. Germline CDR1 and CDR2: LNHDA and SQIVND (reference sequence). J lost 9 bases, V lost 3 bases, and 8 bases had no gene match. The CDR3 spans 15 residues.

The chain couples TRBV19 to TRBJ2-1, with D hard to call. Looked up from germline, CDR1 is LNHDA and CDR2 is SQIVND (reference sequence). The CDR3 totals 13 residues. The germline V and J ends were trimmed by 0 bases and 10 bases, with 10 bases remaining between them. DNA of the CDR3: TGTGCCAGTAGTATAGATGTGTCCAACGAGCAGTTCTTC. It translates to CASSIDVSNEQFF.

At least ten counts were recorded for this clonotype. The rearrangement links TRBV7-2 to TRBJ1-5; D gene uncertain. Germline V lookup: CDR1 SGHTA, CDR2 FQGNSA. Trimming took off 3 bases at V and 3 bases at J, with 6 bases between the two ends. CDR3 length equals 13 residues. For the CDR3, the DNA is TGTGCCAGCAGCTTCCGGGTCAATCAGCCCCAGCATTTT. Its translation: CASSFRVNQPQHF. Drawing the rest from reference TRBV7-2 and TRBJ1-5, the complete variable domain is GAGVSQSPSNKVTEKGKDVELRCDPISGHTALYWYRQSLGQGLEFLIYFQGNSAPDKSGLPSDRFSAERTGGSVSTLTIQRTQQEDSAVYLCASSFRVNQPQHFGDGTRLSIL.

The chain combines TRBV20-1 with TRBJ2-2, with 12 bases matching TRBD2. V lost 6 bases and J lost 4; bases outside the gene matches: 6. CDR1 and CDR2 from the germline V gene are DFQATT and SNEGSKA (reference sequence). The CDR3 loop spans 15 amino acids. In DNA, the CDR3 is TGCAGTGCCATCGAACTAGCGGGGGGCACCGGGGAGCTGTTTTTT. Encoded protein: CSAIELAGGTGELFF.

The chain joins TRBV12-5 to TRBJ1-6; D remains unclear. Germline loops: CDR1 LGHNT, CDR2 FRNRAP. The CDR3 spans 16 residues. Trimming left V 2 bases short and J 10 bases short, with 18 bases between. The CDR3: CASGLFLPGQASPLHF. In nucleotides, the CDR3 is TGTGCTAGTGGTTTGTTCTTACCCGGCCAGGCCTCACCCCTCCACTTT.

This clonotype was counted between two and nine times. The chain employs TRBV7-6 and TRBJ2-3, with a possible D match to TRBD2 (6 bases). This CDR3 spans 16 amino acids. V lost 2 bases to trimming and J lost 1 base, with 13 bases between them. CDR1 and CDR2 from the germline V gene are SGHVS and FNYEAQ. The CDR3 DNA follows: TGTGCCAGCAGCTTATTGCCGGGGGTCGGCACAGATACGCAGTATTTT. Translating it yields CASSLLPGVGTDTQYF. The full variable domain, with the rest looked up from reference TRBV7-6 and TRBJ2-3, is GAGVSQSPRYKVTKRGQDVALRCDPISGHVSLYWYRQALGQGPEFLTYFNYEAQQDKSGLPNDRFSAERPEGSISTLTIQRTEQRDSAMYRCASSLLPGVGTDTQYFGPGTRLTVL.

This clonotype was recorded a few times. CDR3 protein: CASSPWREGYEQYF. The CDR3 DNA is TGTGCCAGCAGCCCCTGGAGGGAGGGATACGAGCAGTACTTC. The rearrangement uses TRBV7-4 and TRBJ2-7; TRBD2 aligns across 7 bases. V dropped 5 bases and J dropped 4; count of bases not matched to a gene: 8. Germline CDR1 and CDR2: SGHVT and SQSDAQ. CDR3 length: 14 residues.

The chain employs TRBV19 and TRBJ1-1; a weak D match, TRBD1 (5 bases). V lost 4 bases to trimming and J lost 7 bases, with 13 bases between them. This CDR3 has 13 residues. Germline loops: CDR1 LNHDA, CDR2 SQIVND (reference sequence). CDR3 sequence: CASSRGNRFEAFF. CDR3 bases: TGTGCCAGTAGTAGGGGGAACCGCTTTGAAGCTTTCTTT.

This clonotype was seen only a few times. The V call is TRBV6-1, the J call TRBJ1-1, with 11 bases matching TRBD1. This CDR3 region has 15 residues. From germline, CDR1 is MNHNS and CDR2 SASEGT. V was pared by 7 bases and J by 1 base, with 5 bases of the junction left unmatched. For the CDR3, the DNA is TGTGCCAGCAAGGACAGGGGGCTTGGGAACACTGAAGCTTTCTTT. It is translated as CASKDRGLGNTEAFF.

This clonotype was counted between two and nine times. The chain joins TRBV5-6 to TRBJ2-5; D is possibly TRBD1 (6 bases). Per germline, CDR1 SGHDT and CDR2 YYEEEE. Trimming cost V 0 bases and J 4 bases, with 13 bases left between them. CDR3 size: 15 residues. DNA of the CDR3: TGTGCCAGCAGCTTGGTGGCAGGGGAAAGAGAGACCCAGTACTTC. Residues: CASSLVAGERETQYF.

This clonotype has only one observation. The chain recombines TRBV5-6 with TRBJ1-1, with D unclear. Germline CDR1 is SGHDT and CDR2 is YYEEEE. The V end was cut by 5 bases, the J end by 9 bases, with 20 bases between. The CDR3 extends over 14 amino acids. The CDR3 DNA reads TGTGCCAGCAGTTACGGACCGGCGGGATTGCAAGCTTTCTTT. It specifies CASSYGPAGLQAFF. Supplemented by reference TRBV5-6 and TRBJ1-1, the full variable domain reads DAGVTQSPTHLIKTRGQQVTLRCSPKSGHDTVSWYQQALGQGPQFIFQYYEEEERQRGNFPDRFSGHQFPNYSSELNVNALLLGDSALYLCASSYGPAGLQAFFGQGTRLTVV.

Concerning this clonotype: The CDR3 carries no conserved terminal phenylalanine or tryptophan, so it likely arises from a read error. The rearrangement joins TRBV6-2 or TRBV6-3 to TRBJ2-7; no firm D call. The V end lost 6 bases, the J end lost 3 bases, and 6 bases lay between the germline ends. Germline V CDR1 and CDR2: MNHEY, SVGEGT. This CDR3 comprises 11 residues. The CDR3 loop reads CASRSFYEQYL. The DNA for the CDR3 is TGTGCCAGCAGGAGCTTCTACGAGCAGTACTTG.

CDR3: CASLPGGLARFTDTQYF. The CDR3 region has the DNA TGTGCCAGCCTCCCAGGGGGGCTAGCGAGATTCACAGATACGCAGTATTTT. V is TRBV6-2 or TRBV6-3 and J is TRBJ2-3; maybe TRBD1 (7 bases). The CDR3 length is 17 residues. Trimming pared 8 bases from V and 2 bases from J, leaving 23 bases between. Germline CDR1 reads MNHEY; CDR2 reads SVGEGT.

The DNA of the CDR3 is TGTGCCAGCAGCTTAGCGAACGGGGAGCTGTTTTTT. It encodes CASSLANGELFF. The chain uses TRBV7-2 and TRBJ2-2, with no clear D. The V gene lost 0 bases and the J gene lost 7 bases, with 3 bases spanning the gap. The CDR3 is 12 amino acids. Germline CDR1 reads SGHTA; CDR2 reads FQGNSA.

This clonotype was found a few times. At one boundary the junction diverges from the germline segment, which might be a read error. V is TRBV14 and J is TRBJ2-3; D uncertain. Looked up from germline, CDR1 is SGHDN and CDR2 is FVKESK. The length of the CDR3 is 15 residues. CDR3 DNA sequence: TGTGCCAGCAGCGAAGACCAAATTTACACAGATACGCAGTATTTT. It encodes CASSEDQIYTDTQYF.